The source of this TCR beta chain is a study of CD4 T cells in relation to SARS-CoV-2 and coronaviruses. Study background: After less than 11 days of antigen culture, PBMC TCR beta CDR3s were sequenced. Shared crossreactive spike epitopes were mapped to their HLA restriction.

The unexposed donors gave CD4+ T cells in about 2010-2019, prior to COVID-19. Isolation of CD4+ T cells took place after roughly nine days in culture. Unexposed-donor CD4+ T cells were probed with SARS-CoV-2 S/N and four cold-coronavirus spikes, cells permitting. This table comes from immunoSEQ multiplex PCR, and its TCRdb copy is limited to in-frame clones, with some not included. The repertoire holds under 25,000 clones, with about 80% as singletons. The V segment lost 6 bases and the J segment 4 bases; nucleotides outside the gene matches: 10. This CDR3 spans 14 amino acids. CDR1 is SQVTM and CDR2 is ANQGSEA in the germline V gene. A note on this clone: Its specificity is unknown.

The TCR was taken from a human donor in good health. V usage is TRBV29-1 and J usage is TRBJ1-1, with 8 positions matching TRBD1. The specimen sequenced was CD4+ T cells from PBMCs, cultured in vitro. The CDR3: CSVRQGSQGTEAFF. CDR3 bases: TGCAGCGTCCGACAGGGGTCGCAAGGCACTGAAGCTTTCTTT.